These 8 T cell receptor beta chains were all obtained from the same sample, sequenced in a study of T-cell memory formation after mild COVID-19 (dated by TCRdb to the early 2020s). Receptor amplification or capture employed 5' RACE. Reads for this sample came from an Illumina NovaSeq 6000. TCRdb ran its own pipeline on the public reads, namely fastp trimming at Q25 and MiXCR clone calling, and kept in-frame beta chains. CDR3 protein sequences are deduplicated, and each keeps its most common genes and DNA. Counted in this sample were about 270,000 distinct CDR3 sequences; 15% to 20% of them appeared once. The biggest ten clones account for roughly 20% of the sample. The sequenced sample consisted of PBMCs or a T cell subset sorted from them (not recorded which). The origin of the receptors is a man younger than 35 who had mild COVID-19 (a few samples of this study predate the infection). The sample titles of this study are shuffled in the database, so cell type and time point are left out; the donor was told from shared clones.

The chain recombines TRBV5-1 with TRBJ2-1, with D possibly being TRBD1 or TRBD2 (5 bases each). The V gene's germline CDR1 is SGHRS and CDR2 YFSETQ. CDR3 length: 16 amino acids. V lost 0 bases to trimming and J lost 2 bases, with 12 bases between them. For the CDR3, the DNA is TGCGCCAGCAGCTTGGCAGGGAGCGCCACCTACAATGAGCAGTTCTTC. It codes for CASSLAGSATYNEQFF.

This chain links TRBV2 with TRBJ2-7; a weak D match, TRBD1 (6 bases). This CDR3 comprises 14 residues. V was clipped by 3 bases and J by 0 bases, with 9 bases between them. The germline V gene has CDR1 SNHLY and CDR2 FYNNEI. The chain's CDR3 is CASSDSDSSYEQYV. CDR3 DNA sequence: TGTGCCAGCAGTGATTCGGACAGCTCCTACGAGCAGTACGTC.

V and J are TRBV2 and TRBJ2-7; maybe TRBD1 (6 bases). The CDR3 length is 13 residues. Looked up from germline, CDR1 is SNHLY and CDR2 is FYNNEI. Trimming left V 6 bases short and J 2 bases short, with 11 bases between. The CDR3 nucleotides are TGTGCCAGCAGCCGGACAGAGGCCTACGAGCAGTACTTC. This gives the protein CASSRTEAYEQYF.

The chain is built from TRBV7-2 and TRBJ2-3; 8 bases map to TRBD2. V was clipped by 5 bases and J by 5 bases; unmatched bases: 12. Germline V gene data show CDR1 as SGHTA and CDR2 as FQGNSA. This CDR3 has 16 amino acids. CDR3 in amino acids: CASSRGGSGGVDTQYF. In nucleotides, the CDR3 is TGTGCCAGCAGCCGGGGGGGAAGCGGGGGTGTAGATACGCAGTATTTT.

The J gene is TRBJ1-6, the V gene TRBV9; D is unclear. This CDR3 contains 16 residues. V dropped 8 bases and J dropped 0 bases, with 15 bases sitting between them. The V gene's germline CDR1 is SGDLS and CDR2 YYNGEE. The CDR3 nucleotides read TGTGCCAGAGCAGTGAAACAGAGCTCCTATAATTCACCCCTCCACTTT. It yields the protein CARAVKQSSYNSPLHF.

This chain uses TRBV12-3 or TRBV12-4 with TRBJ2-7; no clear D gene. The V and J ends lost 6 bases and 2 bases respectively, with 11 bases between them. There are 13 residues in the CDR3. CDR3 coding DNA: TGTGCCAGCAGCCCTCTCCCGGCCTACGAGCAGTACTTC. As protein: CASSPLPAYEQYF.

The chain links TRBV20-1 to TRBJ2-5; TRBD1 aligns across 11 bases. The length of the CDR3 is 15 residues. Germline CDR1 DFQATT, CDR2 SNEGSKA (reference sequence). V shed 6 bases, J shed 4 bases, and the junction held 10 bases outside the gene matches. In nucleotides, the CDR3 is TGCAGTGCCCCCCGGACAGGGGGCGATTTAGAGACCCAGTACTTC. It yields the protein CSAPRTGGDLETQYF.

The chain uses TRBV5-6 and TRBJ2-3; 9 bases agree with TRBD2. CDR1 is SGHDT, CDR2 YYEEEE, per germline. V shed 2 bases and J 3 bases; nucleotides not matched to a gene: 4. This CDR3 region has 15 residues. CDR3: CASSFIAGGTDTQYF. In DNA, the CDR3 is TGTGCCAGCAGCTTCATCGCGGGGGGGACAGATACGCAGTATTTT. The whole variable domain, remainder taken from reference TRBV5-6 and TRBJ2-3, is DAGVTQSPTHLIKTRGQQVTLRCSPKSGHDTVSWYQQALGQGPQFIFQYYEEEERQRGNFPDRFSGHQFPNYSSELNVNALLLGDSALYLCASSFIAGGTDTQYFGPGTRLTVL.